This T cell receptor beta chain was retrieved from a study of T cell repertoires and HLA-DP antigens. The overall study: Donor ages ranged from 18-to-29 to 60-to-69; a couple of men, one woman. Study results and limitations: Total CD4+ responders were stimulated by HeLa antigen-presenting cells. Average cumulative frequency of previously undetected clones was 36.3% against one allele and approximately 49% against the other.

V lost 2 bases and J lost 8, with 13 bases in between. Per the germline V gene, CDR1 is MNHEY and CDR2 is SVGAGI. This CDR3 comprises 14 residues. Untouched CD4+ T cells were bead-isolated from PBMC at approximately 98% purity. Assay used: immunoSEQ multiplex PCR; TCRdb lists only in-frame clones, some missing. The data contain some 110,000 clones, 92% of them seen just once; the ten biggest clones take up about 0.27%. About this clone: Its matching antigen is unknown.

This clonotype was obtained from a woman between 18 and 29 years old in good health and CMV-seronegative. Source material: CD4+ T cells from PBMCs. This chain joins TRBV6-5 and TRBJ2-1; D is perhaps TRBD1 (6 bases). The CDR3: CASSYRQGMDEQFF. The CDR3 DNA follows: TGTGCCAGCAGTTACAGGCAGGGGATGGATGAGCAGTTCTTC.